This is a list of T cell receptor beta chains from one sample in a study of T cell repertoires in cytomegalovirus infection. Each CDR3 protein is one row after TCRdb ran MiXCR on the reads. The sample consists of 150,000 to 200,000 distinct CDR3 sequences, around 15% of them appearing once. Input material: PBMCs. The receptors shown here come from a human donor in good health (CMV status not recorded). Some clones in this sample may be carry-over from other donors' samples. The CDR3 runs from the conserved cysteine through the conserved F or W. D genes are given only for firm matches. Clone size is not always given. Where it is, it says once, few, many or a class for expanded clones.

-	TRBV5-1	TRBJ1-1	-	TGCGCCAGCAGCTCGGTTTCCGAGGGGACTGAAGCTTTCTTT	CASSSVSEGTEAFF
many	TRBV7-2	TRBJ2-7	-	TGTGCCAGCAGCTTAGATTTGGCGGTCGACGAGCAGTACTTC	CASSLDLAVDEQYF
-	TRBV5-1	TRBJ1-1	-	TGCGCCAGCAGACCCTCGACGGGGAACACTGAAGCTTTCTTT	CASRPSTGNTEAFF
many	TRBV11-2	TRBJ2-2	-	TGTGCCAGCAGCTTAAGGGAGACTGTGAACACCGGGGAGCTGTTTTTT	CASSLRETVNTGELFF
-	TRBV24-1	TRBJ1-5	-	TGTGCCACCAGTGATTCCCGGGCCCTAGGAAGGCCCCAGCATTTT	CATSDSRALGRPQHF
-	TRBV2	TRBJ1-2	-	TGTGCCAGCAGTGACCCAGGGCGGGGTGGCTACACCTTC	CASSDPGRGGYTF
many	TRBV7-9	TRBJ2-7	-	TGTGCCAGCAGCTTAGAGGCCCTAAGCTCCTACGAGCAGTACTTC	CASSLEALSSYEQYF
many	TRBV11-3	TRBJ2-5	TRBD2	TGTGCCAGCAGCTTAGGCCGGGGAGGGGAAGAGACCCAGTACTTC	CASSLGRGGEETQYF
many	TRBV11-2	TRBJ1-1	TRBD1	TGTGCCAGCAGCCTTCAGGGGGCTCGGGCTTTCTTT	CASSLQGARAFF
many	TRBV7-8	TRBJ2-1	TRBD2	TGTGCCAGCAGCTCCCGGGGGGGGGGTTACAATGAGCAGTTCTTC	CASSSRGGGYNEQFF
-	TRBV7-6	TRBJ2-2	-	TGTGCCAGCAGCTTAACGTTAAGGGTCAGGGGAGTGACCGGGGAGCTGTTTTTT	CASSLTLRVRGVTGELFF
many	TRBV11-3	TRBJ2-3	-	TGTGCCAGCAGCTTACGGACAATAGGAGATACGCAGTATTTT	CASSLRTIGDTQYF
few	TRBV19	TRBJ1-3	-	TGTGCCAGTAGTACTCTCGTCGGGCGGATAGTTGGAAACACCATATATTTT	CASSTLVGRIVGNTIYF
-	TRBV5-1	TRBJ1-1	-	TGCGCCAGCAGCTTCCGGGGGCCTCCGGCTGAAGCTTTCTTT	CASSFRGPPAEAFF
many	TRBV7-8	TRBJ1-1	-	TGTGCCAGCAGCTTAAGTGGGGCCAGGGGCTGGACTGAAGCTTTCTTT	CASSLSGARGWTEAFF
many	TRBV2	TRBJ1-2	-	TGTGCCAGCACGGGCAGGGAAGCTAACTATGGCTACACCTTC	CASTGREANYGYTF
-	TRBV5-1	TRBJ1-1	TRBD1	TGCGCCAGCAGCTCGGGACAGCTCAACATGAACACTGAAGCTTTCTTT	CASSSGQLNMNTEAFF
few	TRBV20-1	TRBJ1-1	TRBD1	TGCAGTGCTAGGAACCCAGACAGGGGGGCTTTCTTT	CSARNPDRGAFF
few	TRBV29-1	TRBJ2-2	-	TGCAGCGTTGATCCCTCCGGGGGCACCGGGGAGCTGTTTTTT	CSVDPSGGTGELFF
-	TRBV20-1	TRBJ1-5	-	TGCAGTGCTAGAGGCTCAACCCTAGGCGATCAGCCCCAGCATTTT	CSARGSTLGDQPQHF
once	TRBV18	TRBJ2-7	-	TGTGCCAGCTCACCAGGCCCCAGAGGGGTCCCCTCCTACGAGCAGTACTTC	CASSPGPRGVPSYEQYF
few	TRBV20-1	TRBJ1-2	TRBD1	TGCAGTGCTAGAGTTCGGACAGGACAGGGGGAGACTTCAGCTAACTATGGCTACACCTTC	CSARVRTGQGETSANYGYTF
few	TRBV28	TRBJ1-5	TRBD1	TGTGCCAGCACAGGGGGCCTAGGTCAGCCCCAGCATTTT	CASTGGLGQPQHF
-	TRBV10-3	TRBJ1-1	TRBD1	TGTGCCATCAGTCGGGACAGTCAGACTGAAGCTTTCTTT	CAISRDSQTEAFF
many	TRBV5-6	TRBJ1-1	-	TGTGCCAGCAGCTTGGCCTTGGGAACAGGGATGAACACTGAAGCTTTCTTT	CASSLALGTGMNTEAFF
many	TRBV7-2	TRBJ2-1	TRBD2	TGTGCCAGCAGCTTAGGGACTAGCGGGACCCTTTACAATGAGCAGTTCTTC	CASSLGTSGTLYNEQFF
many	TRBV7-2	TRBJ2-7	-	TGTGCCAGCAGCCCCCAGGGGGGATCCACCTACGAGCAGTACTTC	CASSPQGGSTYEQYF
many	TRBV28	TRBJ2-1	-	TGTGCCAGCAGTCTCATGGGATGGCGGGACGAAGACAATGAGCAGTTCTTC	CASSLMGWRDEDNEQFF